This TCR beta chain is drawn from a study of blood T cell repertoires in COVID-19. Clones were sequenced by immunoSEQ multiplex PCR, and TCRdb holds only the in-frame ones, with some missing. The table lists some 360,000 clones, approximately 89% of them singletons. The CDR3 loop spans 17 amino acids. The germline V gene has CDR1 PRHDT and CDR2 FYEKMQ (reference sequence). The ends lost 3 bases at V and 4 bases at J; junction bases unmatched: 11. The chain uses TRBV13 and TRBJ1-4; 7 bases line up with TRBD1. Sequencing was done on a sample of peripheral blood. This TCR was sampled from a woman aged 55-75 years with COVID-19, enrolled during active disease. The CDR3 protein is CASSLKMTTGFNEKLFF. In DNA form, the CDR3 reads TGTGCCAGCAGCTTGAAAATGACGACAGGGTTTAATGAAAAACTGTTTTTT.